This T cell receptor beta chain was recovered during a study of CD8 T cell repertoires and HIV-1 epitope variants. On the study more broadly: Each of Twenty-five Gag and Nef epitope peptides stimulated a separate culture. Tested: three Gag epitope families, Nef HW9 and YT9.

The CDR3 runs to 16 residues. Germline-derived CDR1 and CDR2 are SGHKS and YYEKEE (reference sequence). Trimming cost V 4 bases and J 2 bases; bases outside gene matches: 6. There are a few counts of this clone. What it binds is unknown. Study-level points and caveats: This assay reports beta chains of antigen-expanded cells, not T cell function. Nine or ten antigen-specific TCR beta clonotypes were found; five or six seemed cross-reactive to variants.

The protocol was immunoSEQ multiplex PCR, while the TCRdb copy is restricted to in-frame clones and leaves out a portion. The data show about 2,400 clones, roughly 70% seen once. The origin of this receptor is a male donor with HIV. V gene TRBV5-5 combines with J gene TRBJ2-1; 10 positions agree with TRBD2. Source material: cultured CD8+ T cells derived from PBMCs. The CDR3 DNA sequence: TGTGCCAGCAGCGTAGCGGGAGGCCCCCCCTACAATGAGCAGTTCTTC. Its protein product is CASSVAGGPPYNEQFF.